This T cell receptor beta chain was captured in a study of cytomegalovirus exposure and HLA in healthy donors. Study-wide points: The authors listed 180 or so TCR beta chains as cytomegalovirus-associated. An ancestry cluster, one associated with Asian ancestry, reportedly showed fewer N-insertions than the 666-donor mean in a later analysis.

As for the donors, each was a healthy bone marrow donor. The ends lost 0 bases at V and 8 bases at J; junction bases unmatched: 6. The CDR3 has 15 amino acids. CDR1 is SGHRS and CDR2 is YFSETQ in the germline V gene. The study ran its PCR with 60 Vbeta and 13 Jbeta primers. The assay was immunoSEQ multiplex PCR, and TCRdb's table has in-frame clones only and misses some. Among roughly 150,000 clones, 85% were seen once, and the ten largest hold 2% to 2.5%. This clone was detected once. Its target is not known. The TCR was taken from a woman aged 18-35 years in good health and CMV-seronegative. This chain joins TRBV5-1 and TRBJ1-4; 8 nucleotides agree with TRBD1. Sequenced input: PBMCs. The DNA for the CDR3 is TGCGCCAGCAGCTTGGATGGACAGGGCTACGAAAAACTGTTTTTT. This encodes CASSLDGQGYEKLFF.